This TCR beta chain is drawn from a study of a mutant IDH1 vaccine in newly diagnosed glioma. CDR1 and CDR2 (germline): MNHEY, SVGAGI. V dropped 5 bases and J dropped 13; count of bases not matched to a gene: 15. This CDR3 spans 15 amino acids. Note on this clone: Its antigen is unknown.

Repertoires were generated with immunoSEQ multiplex PCR, while TCRdb's copy carries only in-frame clones and drops some. The sample has tens of thousands of clones, around 60% seen once; the top ten hold 4.8%. The time point was: week 47, end of study. A 20-mer mutant IDH1 peptide at 300 ug was injected subcutaneously with topical imiquimod. The material sequenced was peripheral blood mononuclear cells (PBMCs), taken from a glioma patient whose treatment included an IDH1 peptide vaccine. This TCR derives from a man in his forties with glioma. Some clones in this sample may be carry-over from other donors' samples. The chain employs TRBV6-5 and TRBJ1-4; TRBD1 agrees at 8 bases. The CDR3 nucleotides are TGTGCCAGCAGTACTGGACAGGGTACAATTAGAGGACTGTTTTTT. As protein: CASSTGQGTIRGLFF.